This T cell receptor (beta chain) was documented in a study of shared clonotypes between healthy human individuals. Study details: The donor group consisted of two women and a few men, aged 18 to 49. Per donor, three plates held CD4 naive cells, three held CD4 memory, two held CD8 naive and one held CD8 memory.

Splitting of CD4+ cells produced CD45RA+ naive and CD45RA-negative memory subsets. Per the original data handling: Without quality scores, immunoSEQ junctional reads could not be filtered like full-length reads. TCRdb's table, derived via immunoSEQ multiplex PCR, lists solely in-frame clones and lacks some. That table furnishes V, J and clone size, whereas the DNA furnished D and trimming. The repertoire holds some 650,000 clones, with less than 98% as singletons. Germline V gene data show CDR1 as SGHRS and CDR2 as YFSETQ. The CDR3 is 14 residues long. V gave up 5 bases and J gave up 0 bases, with 12 bases separating them.

The V and J genes are TRBV5-1 and TRBJ2-7, with D perhaps matching TRBD2 (5 bases). The source is a woman aged 30 to 39 in good health. The sequencing input was naive CD4+ T cells sorted from blood. The sample's subset: CD45RA+ positively selected. The CDR3 DNA is TGCGCCAGCAGAAATCGCGACTACTCCTACGAGCAGTACTTC. This sequence encodes CASRNRDYSYEQYF.